The 17 T cell receptor beta chains below come from one sample, sequenced in a study of beta chain features in type 1 diabetes (dated by TCRdb to 2016 to 2019). The research as a whole found: In all four CD4+ subsets, TCRB CDR3 length was moderately but significantly shorter in type 1 diabetes patients.

These receptors are not linked to any known antigen. The library was built by means of the immunoSEQ multiplex PCR assay. The entire amount of isolated RNA was reverse transcribed using the High Capacity cDNA Reverse Transcription Kit, so the sequenced TCRB transcripts were expressed ones. TCRdb took over this immuneACCESS table, retaining in-frame rearrangements with V and J assigned. Such tables are incomplete; in checked studies, under half of the missing clones stem from an unresolved V gene, and the remainder is unexplained. The sample includes around 710,000 clones, with around 11% observed a single time. Roughly 0.11% of the sample comes from the top ten. The sequencing sample was made of naive CD4+ T cells from blood. The cell subset or site label, as the study defines it: true naive CD4+ T cells. The source of these receptors is a man aged 30 to 45 with type 1 diabetes.

This sequence joins TRBV19 and TRBJ1-3, with no clear D. This CDR3 region has 10 residues. V was trimmed by 7 bases and J by 2 bases, leaving 0 bases between them. The germline CDR1 and CDR2 sequences are LNHDA and SQIVND (reference sequence). The CDR3 DNA sequence: TGTGCCAGTACTGGAAACACCATATATTTT. The encoded protein is CASTGNTIYF.

The chain recombines TRBV7-2 with TRBJ2-1, with a possible D match to TRBD1 (6 bases). From germline, CDR1 is SGHTA and CDR2 FQGNSA. The CDR3 is 15 residues long. Trimming took 5 bases from V and 4 from J, leaving 15 bases between them. DNA for the CDR3: TGTGCCAGCAGCCTGGACAGTGCGATTTACAATGAGCAGTTCTTC. Its protein is CASSLDSAIYNEQFF.

This clone has only a few counts. The gene calls are TRBV28 and TRBJ2-7; maybe TRBD2 (6 bases). Trimming cost V 2 bases and J 7 bases, with 18 bases left between them. The V gene's germline CDR1 is MDHEN and CDR2 SYDVKM. The CDR3 sequence is 15 residues long. CDR3 DNA sequence: TGTGCCAGCAGTTTAGGAGGGGACCGCACTCGGGAGCAGTACTTC. Translated: CASSLGGDRTREQYF.

This clone was counted only a few times. The chain combines TRBV25-1 with TRBJ2-7, with no clear D. Germline V gene sequence: CDR1 MGHDK, CDR2 SYGVNS. V lost 6 bases to trimming and J lost 3 bases, with 18 bases between them. This CDR3 is 15 amino acids long. The CDR3 loop is CASSLSSGSYYEQYF. The CDR3 DNA is TGTGCCAGCAGCCTAAGCTCCGGGTCATACTACGAGCAGTACTTC.

V is TRBV19 and J is TRBJ2-5; perhaps TRBD1 as D (6 bases). The CDR3 extends over 15 amino acids. Trimming took off 4 bases at V and 0 bases at J, with 12 bases between the two ends. Looked up from germline, CDR1 is LNHDA and CDR2 is SQIVND (reference sequence). This chain's CDR3 is CASSRAGDNQETQYF. Here the CDR3 DNA reads TGTGCCAGTAGTAGAGCAGGGGACAACCAAGAGACCCAGTACTTC.

This clone was detected only a few times. This chain uses TRBV6-5 with TRBJ1-1; TRBD1 might be the D (6 bases). With 4 bases removed from V and 1 base from J, the gap between germline ends came to 13 bases. The CDR3 spans 15 residues. Germline V lookup: CDR1 MNHEY, CDR2 SVGAGI. CDR3 DNA sequence: TGTGCCAGCAGTTTCCAAACGGGACAGAACACTGAAGCTTTCTTT. It encodes CASSFQTGQNTEAFF.

The chain couples TRBV12-5 to TRBJ2-5; D gene unclear. Germline loops: CDR1 LGHNT, CDR2 FRNRAP. The CDR3 is made up of 13 amino acids. Trimming took off 7 bases at V and 5 bases at J, with 14 bases between the two ends. The chain's CDR3 is CASAGGPGETQYF. DNA for the CDR3: TGTGCTAGTGCCGGCGGACCCGGGGAGACCCAGTACTTC.

This clone was seen more than once but under ten times. J is TRBJ1-4 and V is TRBV9, with 8 bases lining up with TRBD1. Germline CDR1 is SGDLS and CDR2 is YYNGEE. V was pared by 0 bases and J by 8 bases, with 0 bases of the junction left unmatched. CDR3 size: 13 residues. CDR3 protein: CASSVGTGEKLFF. The CDR3 bases are TGTGCCAGCAGCGTAGGGACAGGGGAAAAACTGTTTTTT.

The V call is TRBV19, the J call TRBJ1-2; 7 bases match TRBD1. V shed 4 bases, J shed 6 bases, and the junction held 5 bases outside the gene matches. Germline CDR1 is LNHDA and CDR2 is SQIVND (reference sequence). This CDR3 contains 13 residues. CDR3 sequence (DNA): TGTGCCAGTAGTAAAGTACAGGGGAATGGCTACACCTTC. Its protein product is CASSKVQGNGYTF.

This clone has more than one count but fewer than ten. The chain couples TRBV30 to TRBJ1-5; D might be TRBD1 (6 bases). The CDR3 runs 15 residues. The V and J ends lost 0 bases and 7 bases respectively, with 16 bases between them. Germline-derived CDR1 and CDR2 are GTSNPN and SVGIG (reference sequence). In DNA, the CDR3 is TGTGCCTGGAGTGTACAACAGGGAGAGAGGCAGCCCCAGCATTTT. It translates to CAWSVQQGERQPQHF.

In this sample, this clone turned up a few times. The chain combines TRBV28 with TRBJ2-7; 12 bases align to TRBD1. Germline CDR1 is MDHEN and CDR2 is SYDVKM. CDR3 length: 14 amino acids. CDR3 loop: CASGDRGRSYEQYF. The CDR3 DNA is TGTGCGAGCGGGGACAGGGGGCGATCCTACGAGCAGTACTTC.

This clone was counted between two and nine times. The J gene is TRBJ1-4, the V gene TRBV6-4; D possibly corresponds to TRBD1 (6 bases). The CDR3 spans 15 residues. V lost 4 bases and J lost 5, with 14 bases in between. The V gene's germline CDR1 is MRHNA and CDR2 SNTAGT. The CDR3 region is CASSVRWGANEKLFF. The CDR3, as DNA: TGTGCCAGCAGTGTACGATGGGGGGCCAATGAAAAACTGTTTTTT.

A few counts support this clone. The V call is TRBV7-2, the J call TRBJ2-1, with D uncertain. Trimming pared 5 bases from V and 0 bases from J, leaving 11 bases between. The CDR3 contains 15 residues. CDR1 is SGHTA and CDR2 is FQGNSA in the germline V gene. CDR3 nucleotide sequence: TGTGCCAGCAGCCAAGCTCTTAGCTCCTACAATGAGCAGTTCTTC. Translating gives CASSQALSSYNEQFF.

The chain couples TRBV18 to TRBJ2-7; 7 bases map to TRBD1. Unmatched junction bases numbered 1, after V lost 5 bases and J lost 0 bases. The germline V gene encodes CDR1 KGHSH and CDR2 LQKENI. The CDR3 runs 13 residues. CDR3 sequence (DNA): TGTGCCAGCTCAGACAGGGCCTCCTACGAGCAGTACTTC. It is translated as CASSDRASYEQYF.

The V gene is TRBV12-5, the J gene TRBJ2-1; D may be TRBD1 (5 bases). CDR3 length: 13 residues. V dropped 5 bases and J dropped 3 bases, with 8 bases sitting between them. CDR1 LGHNT and CDR2 FRNRAP come from the germline V gene. The CDR3 region has the DNA TGTGCTAGTGGTCCTCAGGGCTACAATGAGCAGTTCTTC. Its translation is CASGPQGYNEQFF.

In its sample, this clone was seen a few times. This rearrangement joins TRBV2 to TRBJ1-5, with a possible D match to TRBD1 (6 bases). Trimming pared 8 bases from V and 6 bases from J, leaving 14 bases between. This CDR3 is 13 amino acids long. The germline CDR1 and CDR2 sequences are SNHLY and FYNNEI. Here the CDR3 DNA reads TGTGCCAGCGTCCGGGGGCCGGCTCAGCCCCAGCATTTT. Amino acids: CASVRGPAQPQHF.

CDR3 DNA sequence: TGTGCCAGCAGCTTCGGACACTCCCAAGAGACCCAGTACTTC. This gives the protein CASSFGHSQETQYF. The V gene is TRBV7-2, the J gene TRBJ2-5, with a tentative D call TRBD1 (5 bases). The CDR3 length is 14 residues. V was trimmed by 3 bases and J by 1 base, leaving 9 bases between them. Germline V CDR1 and CDR2: SGHTA, FQGNSA.